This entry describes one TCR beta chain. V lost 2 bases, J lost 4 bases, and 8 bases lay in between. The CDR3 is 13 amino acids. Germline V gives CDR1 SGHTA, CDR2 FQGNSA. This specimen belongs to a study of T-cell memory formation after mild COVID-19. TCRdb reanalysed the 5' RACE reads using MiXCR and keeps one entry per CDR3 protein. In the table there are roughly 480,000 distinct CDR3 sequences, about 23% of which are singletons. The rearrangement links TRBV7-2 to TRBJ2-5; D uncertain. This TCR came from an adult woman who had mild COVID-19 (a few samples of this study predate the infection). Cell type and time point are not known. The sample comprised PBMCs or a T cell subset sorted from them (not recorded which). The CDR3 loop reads CASSLFLGETQYF. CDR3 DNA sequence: TGTGCCAGCAGCTTATTTTTAGGAGAGACCCAGTACTTC.